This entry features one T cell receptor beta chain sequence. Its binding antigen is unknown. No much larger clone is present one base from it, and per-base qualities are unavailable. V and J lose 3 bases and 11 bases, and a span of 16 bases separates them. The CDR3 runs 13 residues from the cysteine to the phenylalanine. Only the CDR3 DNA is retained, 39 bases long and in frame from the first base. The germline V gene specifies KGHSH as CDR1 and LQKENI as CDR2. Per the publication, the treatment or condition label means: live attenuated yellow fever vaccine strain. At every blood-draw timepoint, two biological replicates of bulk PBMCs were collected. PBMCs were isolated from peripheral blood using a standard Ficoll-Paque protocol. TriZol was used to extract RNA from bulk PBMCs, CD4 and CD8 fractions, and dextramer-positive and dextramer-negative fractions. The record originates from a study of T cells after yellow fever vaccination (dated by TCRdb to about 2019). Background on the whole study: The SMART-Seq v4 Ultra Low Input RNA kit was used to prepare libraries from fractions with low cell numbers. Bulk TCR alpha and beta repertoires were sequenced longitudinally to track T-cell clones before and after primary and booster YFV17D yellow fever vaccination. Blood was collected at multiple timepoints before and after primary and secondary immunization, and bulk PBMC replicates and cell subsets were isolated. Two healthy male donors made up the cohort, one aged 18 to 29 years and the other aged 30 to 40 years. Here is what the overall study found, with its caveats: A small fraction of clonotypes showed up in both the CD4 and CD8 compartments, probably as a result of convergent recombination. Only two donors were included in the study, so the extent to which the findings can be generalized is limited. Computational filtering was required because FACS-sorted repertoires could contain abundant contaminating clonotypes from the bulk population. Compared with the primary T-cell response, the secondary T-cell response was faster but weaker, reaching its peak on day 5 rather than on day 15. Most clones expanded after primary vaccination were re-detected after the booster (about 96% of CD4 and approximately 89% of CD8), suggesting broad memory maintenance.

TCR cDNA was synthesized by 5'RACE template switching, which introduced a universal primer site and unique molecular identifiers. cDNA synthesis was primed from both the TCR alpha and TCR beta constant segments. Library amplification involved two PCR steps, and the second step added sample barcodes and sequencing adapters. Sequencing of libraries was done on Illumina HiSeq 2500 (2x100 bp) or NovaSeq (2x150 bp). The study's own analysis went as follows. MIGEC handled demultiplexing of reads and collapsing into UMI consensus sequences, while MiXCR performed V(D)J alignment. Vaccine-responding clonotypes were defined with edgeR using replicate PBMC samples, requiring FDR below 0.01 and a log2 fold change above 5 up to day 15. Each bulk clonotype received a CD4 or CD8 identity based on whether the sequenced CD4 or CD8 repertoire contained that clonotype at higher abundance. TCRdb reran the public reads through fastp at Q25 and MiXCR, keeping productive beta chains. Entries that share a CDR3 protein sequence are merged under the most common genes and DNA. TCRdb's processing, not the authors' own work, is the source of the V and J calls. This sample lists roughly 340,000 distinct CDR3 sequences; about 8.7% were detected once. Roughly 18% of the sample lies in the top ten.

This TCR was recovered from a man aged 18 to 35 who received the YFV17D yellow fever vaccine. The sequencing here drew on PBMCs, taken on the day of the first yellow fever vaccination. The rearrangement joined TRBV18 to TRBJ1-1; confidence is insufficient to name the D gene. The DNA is TGTGCCAGCTCACCCTCCCCGGCGGAAGCCGCTTTCTTT. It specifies CASSPSPAEAAFF.